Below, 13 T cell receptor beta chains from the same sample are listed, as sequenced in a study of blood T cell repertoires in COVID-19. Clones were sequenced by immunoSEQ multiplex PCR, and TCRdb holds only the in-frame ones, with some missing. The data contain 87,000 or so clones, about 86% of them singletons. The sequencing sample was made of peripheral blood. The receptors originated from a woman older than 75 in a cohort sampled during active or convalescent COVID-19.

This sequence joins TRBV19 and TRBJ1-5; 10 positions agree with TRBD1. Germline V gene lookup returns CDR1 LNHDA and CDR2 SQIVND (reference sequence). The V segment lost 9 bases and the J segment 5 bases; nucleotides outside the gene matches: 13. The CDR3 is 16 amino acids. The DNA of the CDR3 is TGTGCCAGCCTGAAACGGGGACAGGGGACCCATCAGCCCCAGCATTTT. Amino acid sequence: CASLKRGQGTHQPQHF.

The CDR3 region is CASSQSAGGSRNQPQHF. The DNA for the CDR3 is TGTGCCAGCAGCCAATCCGCGGGGGGAAGCCGGAATCAGCCCCAGCATTTT. The rearrangement links TRBV4-2 to TRBJ1-5, with D possibly matching TRBD1 (5 bases). CDR3 length: 17 residues. V lost 2 bases and J lost 4, with 18 bases in between. Germline V CDR1 and CDR2: LGHNA, YNFKEQ.

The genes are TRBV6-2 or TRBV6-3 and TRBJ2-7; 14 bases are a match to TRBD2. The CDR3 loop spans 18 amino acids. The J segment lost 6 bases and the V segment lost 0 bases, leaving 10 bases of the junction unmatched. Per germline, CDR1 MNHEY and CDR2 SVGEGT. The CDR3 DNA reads TGTGCCAGCAGTTACTCGACTAGCGGGAGGGCCTGGGCTCTCGAGCAGTACGTC. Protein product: CASSYSTSGRAWALEQYV.

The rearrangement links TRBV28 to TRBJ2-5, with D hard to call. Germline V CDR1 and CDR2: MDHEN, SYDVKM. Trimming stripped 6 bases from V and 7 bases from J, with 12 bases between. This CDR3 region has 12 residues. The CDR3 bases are TGTGCCAGCAGCGAGGAACCCGGGACCCAGTACTTC. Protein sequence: CASSEEPGTQYF.

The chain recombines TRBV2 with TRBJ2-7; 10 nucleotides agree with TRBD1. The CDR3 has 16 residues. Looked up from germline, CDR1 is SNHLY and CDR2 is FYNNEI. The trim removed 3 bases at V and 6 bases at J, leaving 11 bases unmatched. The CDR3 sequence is CASSDILVTGGGEQYV. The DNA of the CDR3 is TGTGCCAGCAGTGATATTTTGGTGACAGGGGGCGGCGAGCAGTACGTC.

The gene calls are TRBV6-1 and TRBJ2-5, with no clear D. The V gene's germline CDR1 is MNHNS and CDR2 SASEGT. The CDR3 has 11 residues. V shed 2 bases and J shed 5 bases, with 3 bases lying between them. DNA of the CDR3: TGTGCCAGCAGTGAACTTGAGACCCAGTACTTC. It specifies CASSELETQYF.

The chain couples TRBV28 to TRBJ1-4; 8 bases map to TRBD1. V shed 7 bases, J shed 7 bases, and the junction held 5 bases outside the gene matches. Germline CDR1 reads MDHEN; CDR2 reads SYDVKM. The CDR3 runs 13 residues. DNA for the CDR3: TGTGCCAGCAACGGACAGGGAGGTGAAAAACTGTTTTTT. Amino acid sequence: CASNGQGGEKLFF.

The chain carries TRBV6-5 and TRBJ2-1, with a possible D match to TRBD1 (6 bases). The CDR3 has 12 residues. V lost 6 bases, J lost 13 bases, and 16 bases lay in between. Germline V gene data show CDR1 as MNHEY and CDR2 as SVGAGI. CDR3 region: CASRSPRQVQFF. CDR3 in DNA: TGTGCCAGCAGGAGCCCTAGACAGGTTCAGTTCTTC.

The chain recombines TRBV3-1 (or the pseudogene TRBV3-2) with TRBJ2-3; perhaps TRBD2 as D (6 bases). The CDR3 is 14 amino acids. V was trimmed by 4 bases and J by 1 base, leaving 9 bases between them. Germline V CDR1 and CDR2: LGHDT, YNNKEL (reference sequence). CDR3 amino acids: CASSLTGGTDTQYF. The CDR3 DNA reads TGTGCCAGCAGCCTAACGGGAGGCACAGATACGCAGTATTTT.

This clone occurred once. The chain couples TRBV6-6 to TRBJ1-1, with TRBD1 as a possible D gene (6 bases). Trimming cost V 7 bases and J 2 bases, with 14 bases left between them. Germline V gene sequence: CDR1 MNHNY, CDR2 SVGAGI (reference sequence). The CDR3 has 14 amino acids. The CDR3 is CASMAGARNTEAFF. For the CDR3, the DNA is TGTGCCAGCATGGCAGGGGCACGAAACACTGAAGCTTTCTTT.

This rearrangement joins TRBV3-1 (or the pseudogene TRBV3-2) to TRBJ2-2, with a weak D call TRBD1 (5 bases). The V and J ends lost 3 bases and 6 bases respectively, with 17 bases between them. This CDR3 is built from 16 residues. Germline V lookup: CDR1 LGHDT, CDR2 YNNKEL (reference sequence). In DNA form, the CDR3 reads TGTGCCAGCAGCCATGGAACCCAGGGTCGGTCCGGGGAGCTGTTTTTT. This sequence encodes CASSHGTQGRSGELFF.

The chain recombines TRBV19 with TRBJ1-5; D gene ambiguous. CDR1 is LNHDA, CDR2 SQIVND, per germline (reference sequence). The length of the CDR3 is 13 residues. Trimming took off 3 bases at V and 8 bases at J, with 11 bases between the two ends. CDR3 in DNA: TGTGCCAGTAGTATGAGGGAAACGGAGCCCCAGCATTTT. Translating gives CASSMRETEPQHF. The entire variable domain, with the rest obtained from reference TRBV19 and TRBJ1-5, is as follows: DGGITQSPKYLFRKEGQNVTLSCEQNLNHDAMYWYRQDPGQGLRLIYYSQIVNDFQKGDIAEGYSVSREKKESFPLTVTSAQKNPTAFYLCASSMRETEPQHFGDGTRLSIL.

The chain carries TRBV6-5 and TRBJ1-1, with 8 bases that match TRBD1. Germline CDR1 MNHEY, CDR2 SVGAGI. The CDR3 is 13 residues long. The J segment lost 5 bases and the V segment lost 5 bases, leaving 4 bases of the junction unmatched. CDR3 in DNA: TGTGCCAGCAGTACGTACAGGGGGACTGAAGCTTTCTTT. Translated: CASSTYRGTEAFF.